Presented here are 32 T cell receptor beta chains from one specimen sequenced in a study of CD8+ T cells in alopecia areata. cDNA prepared by RNA extraction and subsequent reverse transcription served as the template for sequencing. Assay used: immunoSEQ multiplex PCR; TCRdb lists only in-frame clones, some missing. The sample carries more than 95,000 clones, around 60% recorded once. Source material: CD4+ T cells sorted from blood. The receptors shown here come from a human donor in good health.

The genes are TRBV28 and TRBJ2-5; 7 nucleotides agree with TRBD2. The CDR3 has 16 amino acids. Germline V lookup: CDR1 MDHEN, CDR2 SYDVKM. The trim removed 3 bases at V and 2 bases at J, leaving 9 bases unmatched. The CDR3 nucleotides are TGTGCCAGCAGTTTCTACGGGACTACCCGGCAAGAGACCCAGTACTTC. Its protein product is CASSFYGTTRQETQYF.

This chain uses TRBV16 with TRBJ2-5, with 8 nucleotides matching TRBD1. The CDR3 consists of 14 residues. The V and J ends lost 4 bases and 4 bases, in that order; junction bases with no gene match: 5. Germline assignment: CDR1 KGHSY and CDR2 FQNENV. The CDR3 nucleotides are TGTGCCAGCAGCCGGGACAGGAGGGGAGAGACCCAGTACTTC. Translating gives CASSRDRRGETQYF.

Concerning this clone itself: The same CDR3 can be traced to other DNA sequences in this sample. The chain uses TRBV29-1 and TRBJ1-2; D ambiguous. Germline V gene data show CDR1 as SQVTM and CDR2 as ANQGSEA. Trimming took off 1 base at V and 7 bases at J, with 10 bases between the two ends. The CDR3 sequence is 12 residues long. The CDR3 loop is CSVEGGGGGYTF. The CDR3 nucleotides are TGCAGCGTTGAAGGGGGTGGTGGTGGCTACACCTTC. Looking up the rest from reference TRBV29-1 and TRBJ1-2 gives the full variable domain: SAVISQKPSRDICQRGTSLTIQCQVDSQVTMMFWYRQQPGQSLTLIATANQGSEATYESGFVIDKFPISRPNLTFSTLTVSNMSPEDSSIYLCSVEGGGGGYTFGSGTRLTVV.

V and J are TRBV2 and TRBJ2-2; D possibly matches TRBD1 or TRBD2 (6 bases each). The V and J ends lost 6 bases and 7 bases respectively, with 18 bases between them. This CDR3 spans 15 amino acids. Germline assignment: CDR1 SNHLY and CDR2 FYNNEI. The CDR3 bases are TGTGCCAGCAGCAATAATCGGGGGCTAGGCGGGGAGCTGTTTTTT. The encoded protein is CASSNNRGLGGELFF.

The rearrangement uses TRBV9 and TRBJ2-3; 10 positions agree with TRBD1. The CDR3 runs 15 residues. Germline CDR1 is SGDLS and CDR2 is YYNGEE. After removal of 3 bases from V and 6 bases from J, the junction contained 7 bases not matched to a gene. The CDR3 loop reads CASSARQGAMDTQYF. As DNA, the CDR3 is TGTGCCAGCAGCGCCAGACAGGGGGCAATGGATACGCAGTATTTT.

The chain links TRBV1 to TRBJ2-1; no check of the table's D call, TRBD2, against the DNA was made. TRBV1 is recorded as a pseudogene. The CDR3 contains 16 residues. The CDR3 reads CTSSQVAGTHYNEQFF. CDR3 in DNA: TGCACCAGCAGCCAAGTTGCGGGGACCCACTACAATGAGCAGTTCTTC.

This clone was seen more than once but under ten times. The chain uses TRBV28 and TRBJ1-6; TRBD1 matches at 8 bases. This CDR3 has 14 amino acids. CDR1 and CDR2 from the germline V gene are MDHEN and SYDVKM. V lost 6 bases, J lost 6 bases, and 4 bases stayed unmatched. The CDR3 reads CASRGQGRNSPLHF. In DNA, the CDR3 is TGTGCCAGCAGAGGACAGGGCCGTAATTCACCCCTCCACTTT.

This clone was detected once. CDR3 nucleotide sequence: TGTGCCAGCAGTGAAGAGGGTCGTGAGTTCTTC. It codes for CASSEEGREFF. This chain connects TRBV2 to TRBJ2-1; D is unresolved. From germline, CDR1 is SNHLY and CDR2 FYNNEI. The CDR3 sequence is 11 residues long. Trimming cost V 1 base and J 14 bases, with 9 bases left between them.

This clone was picked up a small number of times. CDR3 coding DNA: TGTGCCAGCAGCCCCTCCATCCCTGGTGGCGGGGGCACCGGGGAGCTGTTTTTT. This gives the protein CASSPSIPGGGGTGELFF. The chain couples TRBV9 to TRBJ2-2, with TRBD2 identical over 7 bases. From germline, CDR1 is SGDLS and CDR2 YYNGEE. With 4 bases clipped from V and 4 bases from J, the junction kept 16 bases outside the gene matches. This CDR3 is built from 18 residues.

The CDR3 DNA reads as TGTGCCAGCAGCCAGGACCGCGGGACTAGCGTGGCGGATACGCAGTATTTT. Amino acid sequence: CASSQDRGTSVADTQYF. The gene calls are TRBV14 and TRBJ2-3; 10 positions agree with TRBD2. Trimming cost V 3 bases and J 6 bases; bases outside gene matches: 12. CDR1 and CDR2 (germline): SGHDN, FVKESK. This CDR3 is built from 17 residues.

This clone was observed a single time. At one end the junction does not follow the germline gene, possibly because of a read error. The chain uses TRBV30 and TRBJ1-2; D is undetermined. This CDR3 is built from 12 residues. CDR1 and CDR2 (germline): GTSNPN, SVGIG (reference sequence). CDR3 residues: CAWSVLFGVLHF. DNA of the CDR3: TGTGCCTGGAGTGTACTCTTTGGGGTATTACACTTC.

The gene calls are TRBV29-1 and TRBJ2-1, with 7 bases identical to TRBD1. The CDR3 runs 11 residues. With V trimmed by 7 bases and J by 9 bases, 6 bases remained unmatched. Germline CDR1 is SQVTM and CDR2 is ANQGSEA. As DNA, the CDR3 is TGCAGCGGTAAGACAGGGATTGAGCAGTTCTTC. It translates to CSGKTGIEQFF.

Only a few counts were recorded for this clone. The chain couples TRBV7-2 to TRBJ2-3, with 8 bases aligning to TRBD1. After removal of 6 bases from V and 5 bases from J, the junction contained 1 base not matched to a gene. The CDR3 sequence is 12 residues long. The germline V gene has CDR1 SGHTA and CDR2 FQGNSA. The CDR3 loop reads CASRDRGDTQYF. CDR3 DNA sequence: TGTGCCAGCAGAGACAGGGGAGATACGCAGTATTTT.

The rearrangement links TRBV6-5 to TRBJ1-5, with 8 bases aligning to TRBD1. V lost 6 bases, J lost 4 bases, and 5 bases stayed unmatched. The CDR3 spans 14 residues. CDR1 is MNHEY, CDR2 SVGAGI, per germline. In DNA form, the CDR3 reads TGTGCCAGCAGAACCAGGACAGGGAATCAGCCCCAGCATTTT. It translates to CASRTRTGNQPQHF.

This chain uses TRBV14 with TRBJ2-1, with D perhaps matching TRBD1 (6 bases). In germline, CDR1 is SGHDN, CDR2 FVKESK. The CDR3 runs 13 residues. Trimming took off 3 bases at V and 6 bases at J, with 9 bases between the two ends. In nucleotides, the CDR3 is TGTGCCAGCAGCCAGCAGGGGAGCAATGAGCAGTTCTTC. Its translation is CASSQQGSNEQFF.

CDR3 bases: TGTGCCTTGACGCCCACAGGGGACCATTACAATGAGCAGTTCTTC. Amino acid sequence: CALTPTGDHYNEQFF. This rearrangement joins TRBV30 to TRBJ2-1; 7 bases line up with TRBD1. CDR1 and CDR2 from the germline V gene are GTSNPN and SVGIG (reference sequence). The CDR3 has 15 amino acids. V was clipped by 7 bases and J by 4 bases; unmatched bases: 13.

V is TRBV5-4 and J is TRBJ2-5; D remains ambiguous. The CDR3 loop spans 12 amino acids. The V end lost 2 bases, the J end lost 9 bases, and 11 bases lay between the germline ends. Germline V lookup: CDR1 SGHNT, CDR2 YYREEE (reference sequence). The CDR3 is CASSLGPTAQYF. CDR3 DNA sequence: TGTGCCAGCAGCTTAGGTCCGACGGCCCAGTACTTC.

This clone was recorded only once. The V call is TRBV7-2, the J call TRBJ2-5; 7 bases agree with TRBD2. Per germline, CDR1 SGHTA and CDR2 FQGNSA. This CDR3 has 15 residues. The V segment lost 5 bases and the J segment 2 bases; nucleotides outside the gene matches: 8. The CDR3 protein is CASSAKRGWQETQYF. The CDR3, as DNA: TGTGCCAGCAGCGCTAAGCGGGGCTGGCAAGAGACCCAGTACTTC.

V and J are TRBV2 and TRBJ2-7, with 7 bases fitting TRBD1. CDR3 size: 14 residues. The germline CDR1 and CDR2 sequences are SNHLY and FYNNEI. V lost 7 bases to trimming and J lost 5 bases; unmatched junction nucleotides: 11. CDR3 DNA sequence: TGTGCCAGCATCGCCATAACAGGGGCCAACGAGCAGTACTTC. Its translation is CASIAITGANEQYF.

The chain is built from TRBV7-9 and TRBJ2-2, with TRBD1 as a possible D gene (5 bases). Germline CDR1 reads SEHNR; CDR2 reads FQNEAQ (reference sequence). This CDR3 is 13 amino acids long. V was pared by 4 bases and J by 4 bases, with 7 bases between. The CDR3 sequence is CASSSTVTGELFF. DNA of the CDR3: TGTGCCAGCAGCTCGACAGTCACCGGGGAGCTGTTTTTT. The variable domain in full, with the rest retrieved from reference TRBV7-9 and TRBJ2-2, is DTGVSQNPRHKITKRGQNVTFRCDPISEHNRLYWYRQTLGQGPEFLTYFQNEAQLEKSRLLSDRFSAERPKGSFSTLEIQRTEQGDSAMYLCASSSTVTGELFFGEGSRLTVL.

This clone has more than one count but fewer than ten. CDR3 in DNA: TGTGCCAGCATCGCGGACTCACACCAAGAGACCCAGTACTTC. This encodes CASIADSHQETQYF. The V call is TRBV7-2, the J call TRBJ2-5; tentative D call: TRBD2 (5 bases). CDR1 is SGHTA and CDR2 is FQGNSA in the germline V gene. V was trimmed by 7 bases and J by 0 bases, leaving 12 bases between them. The CDR3 runs 14 residues.

The CDR3 sequence: CASSIVGGKETQYF. The CDR3 nucleotides read TGTGCCAGTAGTATAGTGGGAGGGAAAGAGACCCAGTACTTC. The chain employs TRBV19 and TRBJ2-5; TRBD2 aligns across 7 bases. Germline assignment: CDR1 LNHDA and CDR2 SQIVND (reference sequence). V shed 1 base, J shed 3 bases, and the junction held 2 bases outside the gene matches. This CDR3 contains 14 residues. Supplemented by reference TRBV19 and TRBJ2-5, the full variable domain reads DGGITQSPKYLFRKEGQNVTLSCEQNLNHDAMYWYRQDPGQGLRLIYYSQIVNDFQKGDIAEGYSVSREKKESFPLTVTSAQKNPTAFYLCASSIVGGKETQYFGPGTRLLVL.

This sequence joins TRBV29-1 and TRBJ2-2; perhaps TRBD2 as D (7 bases). The germline gives CDR1 SQVTM, CDR2 ANQGSEA. The CDR3 totals 14 residues. Trimming took off 1 base at V and 5 bases at J, with 11 bases between the two ends. The CDR3 nucleotides are TGCAGCGTTGAAGCACAGGGAGGGACCGGGGAGCTGTTTTTT. This sequence encodes CSVEAQGGTGELFF.

The chain employs TRBV5-1 and TRBJ1-1; D gene unclear. Trimming removed 4 bases from V and 1 base from J, with 17 bases in between. The germline V gene has CDR1 SGHRS and CDR2 YFSETQ. The CDR3 spans 16 residues. The CDR3 loop is CASSRTARTENTEAFF. The CDR3 DNA follows: TGCGCCAGCAGCCGAACCGCAAGGACCGAGAACACTGAAGCTTTCTTT.

The V and J genes are TRBV2 and TRBJ1-5; D remains ambiguous. This CDR3 is 13 amino acids long. Germline V lookup: CDR1 SNHLY, CDR2 FYNNEI. V lost 6 bases and J 9 bases, leaving 15 bases between the germline ends. The CDR3 DNA follows: TGTGCCAGCAGAGGACCGGGCCTCGGGCCCCAGCATTTT. It is translated as CASRGPGLGPQHF.

The chain is built from TRBV4-2 and TRBJ2-5; D not certain. V lost 4 bases and J lost 3, with 9 bases in between. Looked up from germline, CDR1 is LGHNA and CDR2 is YNFKEQ. This CDR3 spans 13 amino acids. The CDR3: CASSLRPEETQYF. CDR3 in DNA: TGTGCCAGCAGCCTCAGGCCGGAAGAGACCCAGTACTTC.

The chain combines TRBV7-6 with TRBJ2-5; D tentatively fits TRBD1 or TRBD2 (7 bases each). V was pared by 8 bases and J by 5 bases, with 21 bases between. The germline V gene has CDR1 SGHVS and CDR2 FNYEAQ. This CDR3 contains 15 residues. CDR3 amino acids: CASSNPRGGVETQYF. In DNA, the CDR3 is TGTGCCAGCTCCAACCCCAGGGGGGGCGTGGAGACCCAGTACTTC.

The V and J genes are TRBV28 and TRBJ1-5, with TRBD1 identical over 8 bases. The CDR3 runs 13 residues. Per the germline V gene, CDR1 is MDHEN and CDR2 is SYDVKM. Losses at the gene ends were 10 bases for V and 3 bases for J; bases not matched to a gene: 5. The CDR3 bases are TGTGCCATCAGCAGGGGGCCCAATCAGCCCCAGCATTTT. Protein sequence: CAISRGPNQPQHF.

This clone was counted only a few times. The chain uses TRBV4-2 and TRBJ1-6; 7 bases match TRBD1. CDR1 LGHNA and CDR2 YNFKEQ come from the germline V gene. J lost 0 bases, V lost 4 bases, and 9 bases had no gene match. The CDR3 length is 18 residues. The CDR3 sequence: CASSLQTGTSSYNSPLHF. DNA of the CDR3: TGTGCCAGCAGCCTGCAGACAGGGACGAGCTCCTATAATTCACCCCTCCACTTT.

V usage is TRBV5-1 and J usage is TRBJ2-5; D is uncertain. The CDR3 has 14 residues. V was cut by 1 base and J by 5 bases, with 12 bases left in between. The germline V gene has CDR1 SGHRS and CDR2 YFSETQ. CDR3 nucleotides: TGCGCCAGCAGCTTGAAGCGTGTTCGGGAGACCCAGTACTTC. This codes for CASSLKRVRETQYF.

This clone was counted between two and nine times. The chain links TRBV2 to TRBJ2-2; TRBD2 matches 7 bases. V gave up 6 bases and J gave up 0 bases; unmatched junction bases: 4. CDR1 SNHLY and CDR2 FYNNEI come from the germline V gene. CDR3 length: 15 residues. In DNA form, the CDR3 reads TGTGCCAGCAGGGGGAGGGGTACGAACACCGGGGAGCTGTTTTTT. Its translation: CASRGRGTNTGELFF.

The V and J genes are TRBV30 and TRBJ1-5; D may be TRBD1 (5 bases). V was shortened by 2 bases and J by 7 bases, with 12 bases between the two germline ends. This CDR3 has 13 residues. From germline, CDR1 is GTSNPN and CDR2 SVGIG (reference sequence). The DNA of the CDR3 is TGTGCCTGGAGTTATGGGGCAGGCCAGCCCCAGCATTTT. Encoded protein: CAWSYGAGQPQHF.